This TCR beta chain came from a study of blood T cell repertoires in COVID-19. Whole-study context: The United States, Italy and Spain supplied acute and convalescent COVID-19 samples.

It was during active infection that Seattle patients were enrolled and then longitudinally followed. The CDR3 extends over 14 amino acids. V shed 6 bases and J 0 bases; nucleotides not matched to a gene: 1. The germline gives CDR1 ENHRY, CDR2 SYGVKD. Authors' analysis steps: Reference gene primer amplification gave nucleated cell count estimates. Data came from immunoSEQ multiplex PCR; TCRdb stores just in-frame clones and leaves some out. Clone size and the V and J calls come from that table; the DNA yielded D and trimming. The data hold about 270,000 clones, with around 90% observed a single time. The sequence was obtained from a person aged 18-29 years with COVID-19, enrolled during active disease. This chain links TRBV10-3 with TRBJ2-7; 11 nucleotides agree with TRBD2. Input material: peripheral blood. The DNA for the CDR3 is TGTGCCATCAGCGGGACTAGCGGCTCCTACGAGCAGTACTTC. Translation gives CAISGTSGSYEQYF.